Listed below are T cell receptor beta chains from one sample, sequenced in a study of human T cells and chemical hapten exposure. TCRdb reprocessed the RACE reads via MiXCR and lists one record per CDR3 protein. Of approximately 79,000 distinct CDR3 sequences listed, 8.6% are singletons. Sequencing was performed on whole blood. All receptors come from a male donor in good health. Some clones in this sample may be carry-over from other donors' samples. Both conserved end residues are part of each CDR3. D genes are given only for firm matches. Size values are once, few and many counts, or a class for expanded clones, and some rows have none.

J gene: TRBJ1-6; CDR3 length: 18; V gene: TRBV7-8; D gene: NA; clone size: NA; CDR3 DNA: TGTGCCAGCAGCTTAGTCAGGTTACCCTTGGGCCTTAATTCACCCCTCCACTTT; CDR3 protein: CASSLVRLPLGLNSPLHF
J gene: TRBJ1-1; CDR3 length: 14; V gene: TRBV12-3/TRBV12-4; D gene: TRBD1; clone size: few; CDR3 DNA: TGTGCCAGCAGTTTCGGCAGGGGGGGGACTGAAGCTTTCTTT; CDR3 protein: CASSFGRGGTEAFF
J gene: TRBJ2-1; CDR3 length: 16; V gene: TRBV6-5; D gene: NA; clone size: NA; CDR3 DNA: TGTGCCAGCAGCCCACTTCTAGCAGGCTCCTACAATGAGCAGTTCTTC; CDR3 protein: CASSPLLAGSYNEQFF
J gene: TRBJ2-1; CDR3 length: 14; V gene: TRBV7-9; D gene: TRBD2; clone size: NA; CDR3 DNA: TGTGCCAGCAGCTCGGGACTACCAAACAATGAGCAGTTCTTC; CDR3 protein: CASSSGLPNNEQFF
J gene: TRBJ1-5; CDR3 length: 14; V gene: TRBV12-3/TRBV12-4; D gene: NA; clone size: NA; CDR3 DNA: TGTGCCAGCAGTAATCGGATGGCGGGCCAGCCCCAGCATTTT; CDR3 protein: CASSNRMAGQPQHF
J gene: TRBJ2-4; CDR3 length: 13; V gene: TRBV12-3/TRBV12-4; D gene: NA; clone size: few; CDR3 DNA: TGTGCCAGCAGAACCAGGGGCGGGGACATTCAGTACTTC; CDR3 protein: CASRTRGGDIQYF
J gene: TRBJ2-2; CDR3 length: 19; V gene: TRBV10-2; D gene: TRBD1; clone size: few; CDR3 DNA: TGCGCCAGCACCACACGGGACAGGGTAAACCCTCGAAACACCGGGGAGCTGTTTTTT; CDR3 protein: CASTTRDRVNPRNTGELFF
J gene: TRBJ1-4; CDR3 length: 17; V gene: TRBV4-2; D gene: TRBD1; clone size: NA; CDR3 DNA: TGTGCCAGCAGCCCCCGCCTAGGGACAGAAACTAATGAAAAACTGTTTTTT; CDR3 protein: CASSPRLGTETNEKLFF
J gene: TRBJ1-2; CDR3 length: 11; V gene: TRBV12-3/TRBV12-4; D gene: NA; clone size: few; CDR3 DNA: TGTGCCAGCAGTCAGGGGAATGGCTACACCTTC; CDR3 protein: CASSQGNGYTF
J gene: TRBJ1-1; CDR3 length: 15; V gene: TRBV5-1; D gene: NA; clone size: few; CDR3 DNA: TGCGCCAGCAGCTTGGTCGGGGGAATGAACACTGAAGCTTTCTTT; CDR3 protein: CASSLVGGMNTEAFF
J gene: TRBJ2-4; CDR3 length: 15; V gene: TRBV11-2; D gene: NA; clone size: NA; CDR3 DNA: TGTGCCAGCAGCTTAGAGGGACGGCACAAAAACATTCAGTACTTC; CDR3 protein: CASSLEGRHKNIQYF
J gene: TRBJ2-2; CDR3 length: 14; V gene: TRBV6-2/TRBV6-3; D gene: NA; clone size: many; CDR3 DNA: TGTGCCAGCAGTCACTATGGTAACACCGGGGAGCTGTTTTTT; CDR3 protein: CASSHYGNTGELFF
J gene: TRBJ1-5; CDR3 length: 14; V gene: TRBV7-9; D gene: NA; clone size: NA; CDR3 DNA: TGTGCCAGCAGCGGAGACGGTGGCAATCAGCCCCAGCATTTT; CDR3 protein: CASSGDGGNQPQHF
J gene: TRBJ2-5; CDR3 length: 12; V gene: TRBV7-9; D gene: NA; clone size: NA; CDR3 DNA: TGTGCCAGCAGCTTAGCGGAAGAGACCCAGTACTTC; CDR3 protein: CASSLAEETQYF
J gene: TRBJ2-7; CDR3 length: 20; V gene: TRBV7-8; D gene: NA; clone size: NA; CDR3 DNA: TGTGCCAGCAGCTTAGGGGTCCAGGGGGCTCGGGGAAGCGGGAGGTCTCAGCAGTACTTC; CDR3 protein: CASSLGVQGARGSGRSQQYF
J gene: TRBJ1-5; CDR3 length: 14; V gene: TRBV12-3/TRBV12-4; D gene: NA; clone size: few; CDR3 DNA: TGTGCCAGCAGTTTAGGGGAAGGGCATCAGCCCCAGCATTTT; CDR3 protein: CASSLGEGHQPQHF